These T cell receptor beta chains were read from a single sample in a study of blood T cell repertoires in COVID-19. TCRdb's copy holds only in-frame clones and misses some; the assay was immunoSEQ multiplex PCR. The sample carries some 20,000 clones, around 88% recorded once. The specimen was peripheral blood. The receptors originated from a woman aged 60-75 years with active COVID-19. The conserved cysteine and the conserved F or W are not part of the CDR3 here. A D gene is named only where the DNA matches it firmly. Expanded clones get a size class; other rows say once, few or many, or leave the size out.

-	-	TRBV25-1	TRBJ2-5	ASSLYQGFETQY
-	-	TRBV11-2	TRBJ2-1	ASSPSSYNEQF
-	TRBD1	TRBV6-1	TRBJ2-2	ASSAKAKAQGASNTGELF
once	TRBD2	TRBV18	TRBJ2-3	ASSGLVAPDTQY
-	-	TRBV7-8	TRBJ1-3	ASSLGAGFTGNTIY
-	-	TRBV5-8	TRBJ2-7	ASSAGTPRLYEQY
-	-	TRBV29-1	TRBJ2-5	SVTGTKETQY
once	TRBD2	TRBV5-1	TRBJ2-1	ASSFGGGLGEQF
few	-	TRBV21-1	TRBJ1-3	ASSKGAGERNTIY
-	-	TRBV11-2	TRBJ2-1	ASSLPDFPYNEQF
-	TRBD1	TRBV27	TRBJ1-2	ASSFLDRGPMGYGYT
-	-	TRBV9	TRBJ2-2	ASSVGQGTNTGELF
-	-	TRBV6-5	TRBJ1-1	ASSRVGNTEAF
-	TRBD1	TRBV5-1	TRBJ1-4	ASSSGQGDEKLF
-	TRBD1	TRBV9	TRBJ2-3	ASSTWTGGGDTQY
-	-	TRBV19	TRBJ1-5	ASSSGGQPQH
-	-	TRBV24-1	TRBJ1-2	ATSRSDGVGGYT
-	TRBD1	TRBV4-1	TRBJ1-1	ASSQPPQGVNTEAF
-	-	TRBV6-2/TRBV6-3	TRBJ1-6	ASSIQSNSPLH
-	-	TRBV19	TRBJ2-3	ASSIDRSTDTQY
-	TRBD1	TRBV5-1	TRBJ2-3	ASSSGQGTFSDTQY
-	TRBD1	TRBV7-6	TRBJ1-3	ASSSGQGATGNTIY
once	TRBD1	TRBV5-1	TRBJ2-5	ASSLADRVFETQY
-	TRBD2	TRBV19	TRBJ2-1	ASSYAGGSGEQF
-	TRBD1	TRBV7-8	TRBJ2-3	ASSLGRGLSTDTQY
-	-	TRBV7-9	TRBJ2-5	ASLQGGSFQSRETQY
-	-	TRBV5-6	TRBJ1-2	ASSYNKRNYGYT
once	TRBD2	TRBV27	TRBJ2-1	ASTKGLAGYNEQF
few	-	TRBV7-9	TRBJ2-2	ASSLVRQGYTGELF
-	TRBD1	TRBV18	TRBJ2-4	ASLKGTGSIQY
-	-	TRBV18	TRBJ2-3	ASSLVMTRTASTDTQY
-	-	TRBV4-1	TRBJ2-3	ASSQAGGYTQY
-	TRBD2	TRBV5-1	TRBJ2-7	ASSPRGTSGVSYEQY
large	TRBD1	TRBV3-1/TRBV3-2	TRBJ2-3	ASSQTAGQGQTDTQY
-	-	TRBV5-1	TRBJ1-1	ASSLGLRMGGEAF
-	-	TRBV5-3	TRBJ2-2	ARSLPTAESNTGELF
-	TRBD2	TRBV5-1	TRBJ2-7	ASSLVTSGYEQY
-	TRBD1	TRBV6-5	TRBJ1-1	ASSTRTGVVTEAF
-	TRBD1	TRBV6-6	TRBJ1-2	ASRGTGTGDYGYT
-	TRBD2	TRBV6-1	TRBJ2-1	ASSELRGSSYNEQF
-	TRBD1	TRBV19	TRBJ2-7	ASSTGTVSEEQY